Only a few counts were recorded for the clone carrying this T cell receptor (beta chain). Additional DNA sequences in this sample encode the identical CDR3. Trimming removed 5 bases from V and 3 bases from J, with 5 bases in between. Germline CDR1 MDHEN, CDR2 SYDVKM. CDR3 size: 11 residues. The sample comes from a study of shared clonotypes between healthy human individuals. Ten immunoSEQ deep assay plates were used to sequence the DNA of unsorted PBMCs. Here immunoSEQ multiplex PCR was the method, and the copy in TCRdb shows in-frame clones only, minus some. Here the sample spans hundreds of thousands of clones, 75% to 80% being singletons. Caucasian adults residing in Nashville, Tennessee made up all the donors.

The clonotype comes from a woman aged 40 to 55 in good health. Some clones in this sample may be carry-over from other donors' samples. Input material: PBMCs. The rearrangement uses TRBV28 and TRBJ2-7, with D possibly being TRBD1 or TRBD2 (5 bases each). CDR3 protein: CASSGGYEQYF. CDR3 bases: TGTGCCAGCAGTGGGGGCTACGAGCAGTACTTC.